This T cell receptor beta chain is from a study of cytomegalovirus exposure and HLA in healthy donors. Concerning this clone: Its cognate antigen is unknown.

In the PCR, 60 Vbeta and 13 Jbeta primers were used. Clones were sequenced by immunoSEQ multiplex PCR, and TCRdb holds only the in-frame ones, with some missing. Seen here are around 170,000 clones, around 77% observed once, and the top ten hold approximately 2%. Germline V gene sequence: CDR1 SGHRS, CDR2 YFSETQ. V was clipped by 1 base and J by 11 bases, with 11 bases between them. The CDR3 contains 12 residues. The study, taken as a whole, reports: Follow-up analysis seemed to connect common viral pathogens with several of the most significant clusters identified. The classifier was said to identify cytomegalovirus status with high specificity and sensitivity.

The clonotype comes from a woman in her twenties or thirties in good health and CMV-seronegative. Material for sequencing was PBMCs. The chain has TRBV5-1 and TRBJ2-3; D unclear. In DNA form, the CDR3 reads TGCGCCAGCAGCTTGTCCGCTTCGGGGCAGTATTTT. This gives the protein CASSLSASGQYF.